Listed here are 5 T cell receptor beta chains from one sample, sequenced in a study. TCRdb reprocessed the RT-PCR reads via MiXCR and lists one record per CDR3 protein. The sample consists of 550,000 to 750,000 distinct CDR3 sequences, 14% of them appearing once. The sequenced material came from memory CD4+ T cells from blood. The receptors here all came from a female donor in good health, serving as a healthy control.

This clonotype was recorded many times. A junction boundary mismatches the germline segment, possibly from a read error. The chain joins TRBV7-7 to TRBJ2-7; TRBD1 or TRBD2 may be the D gene (5 bases each). The CDR3 length is 13 residues. Germline V CDR1 and CDR2: SSHAT, FNYEAQ (reference sequence). The CDR3: CASSPGAGHEQYF. The CDR3 DNA sequence: TGTGCTAGCAGCCCCGGGGCAGGCCACGAGCAGTACTTC.

The V call is TRBV3-1, the J call TRBJ1-3; D uncertain. Germline CDR1 and CDR2: LGHDT and YNNKEL (reference sequence). This CDR3 is 17 amino acids long. The V end was cut by 5 bases, the J end by 0 bases, with 17 bases between. In DNA, the CDR3 is TGTGCCAGCAGCGTCGCCCTTCGAACGTACTCTGGAAACACCATATATTTT. It codes for CASSVALRTYSGNTIYF.

This clonotype has only a few counts. V is TRBV6-6 and J is TRBJ2-1, with a weak D call TRBD2 (6 bases). The CDR3 spans 15 residues. Germline V lookup: CDR1 MNHNY, CDR2 SVGAGI (reference sequence). V gave up 6 bases and J gave up 4 bases, with 16 bases separating them. CDR3 sequence: CASSPVRDLYNEQFF. The CDR3 nucleotides are TGTGCCAGCAGCCCAGTCCGGGACTTGTACAATGAGCAGTTCTTC.

This clonotype was counted ten times or more. The chain uses TRBV5-6 and TRBJ2-5; 9 nucleotides match TRBD2. Trimming removed 2 bases from V and 5 bases from J; junction bases left unmatched: 4. There are 14 residues in the CDR3. Germline V gene lookup returns CDR1 SGHDT and CDR2 YYEEEE. Here the CDR3 reads CASSLAGGGETQYF. CDR3 nucleotide sequence: TGTGCCAGCAGCTTAGCGGGAGGCGGGGAGACCCAGTACTTC.

This clonotype was counted between two and nine times. The gene calls are TRBV20-1 and TRBJ2-7; 7 positions agree with TRBD1. The CDR3 extends over 13 amino acids. Germline CDR1 DFQATT, CDR2 SNEGSKA (reference sequence). V shed 6 bases, J shed 9 bases, and the junction held 14 bases outside the gene matches. In DNA form, the CDR3 reads TGCAGTGCCACCGACAGGGACCCCCTACGGCAGTACTTC. Encoded protein: CSATDRDPLRQYF.